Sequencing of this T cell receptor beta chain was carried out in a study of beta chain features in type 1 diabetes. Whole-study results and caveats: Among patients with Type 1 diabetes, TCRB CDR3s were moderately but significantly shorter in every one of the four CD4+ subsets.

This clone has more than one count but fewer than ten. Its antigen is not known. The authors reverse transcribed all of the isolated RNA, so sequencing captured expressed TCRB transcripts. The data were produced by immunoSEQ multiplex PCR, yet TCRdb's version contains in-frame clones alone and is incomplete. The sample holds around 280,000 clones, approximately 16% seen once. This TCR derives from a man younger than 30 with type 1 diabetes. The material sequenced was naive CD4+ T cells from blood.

The CDR3, as DNA: TGCGCCAGCAGCTTGGGGGGAGAGACAGGCAGTACGCAGTATTTT. Residues: CASSLGGETGSTQYF. V usage is TRBV5-1 and J usage is TRBJ2-3, with a possible D match to TRBD1 (6 bases). V gave up 0 bases and J gave up 8 bases, with 16 bases separating them. This CDR3 has 15 amino acids. Germline V gene sequence: CDR1 SGHRS, CDR2 YFSETQ. The whole variable domain, remainder taken from reference TRBV5-1 and TRBJ2-3, is KAGVTQTPRYLIKTRGQQVTLSCSPISGHRSVSWYQQTPGQGLQFLFEYFSETQRNKGNFPGRFSGRQFSNSRSEMNVSTLELGDSALYLCASSLGGETGSTQYFGPGTRLTVL.